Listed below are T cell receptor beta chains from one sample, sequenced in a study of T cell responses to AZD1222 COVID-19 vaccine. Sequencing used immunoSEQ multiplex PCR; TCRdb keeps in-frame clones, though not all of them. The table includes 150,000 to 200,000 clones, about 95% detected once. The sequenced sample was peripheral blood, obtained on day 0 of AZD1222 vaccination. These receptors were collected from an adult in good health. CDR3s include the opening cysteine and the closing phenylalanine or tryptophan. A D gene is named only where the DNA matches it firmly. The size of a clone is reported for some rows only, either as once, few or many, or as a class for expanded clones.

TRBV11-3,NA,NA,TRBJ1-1,TGTGCCAGCAGCTGGGGCAGGCAATATCGCGTGGCCACTGAAGCTTTCTTT,CASSWGRQYRVATEAFF
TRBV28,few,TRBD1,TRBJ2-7,TGTGCCAGCAGTCCCCAACCCGGACAGGTTAACTACGAGCAGTACTTC,CASSPQPGQVNYEQYF
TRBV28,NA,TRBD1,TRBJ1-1,TGTGCCAGCAGCCCAGGACAGGGGAACACTGAAGCTTTCTTT,CASSPGQGNTEAFF
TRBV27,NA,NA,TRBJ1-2,TGTGCCAGCAGTTTCACACAGAGCTATGGCTACACCTTC,CASSFTQSYGYTF
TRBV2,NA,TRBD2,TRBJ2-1,TGTGCCAGCAATCTCCTAGCGGGAGTTAAGAATGAGCAGTTCTTC,CASNLLAGVKNEQFF
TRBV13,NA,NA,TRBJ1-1,TGTGCCAGCAGCTCGGGAGTCATGAACACTGAAGCTTTCTTT,CASSSGVMNTEAFF
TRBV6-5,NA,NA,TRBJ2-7,TGTGCCAGCACTACAGGGCTCGAGCAGTACTTC,CASTTGLEQYF
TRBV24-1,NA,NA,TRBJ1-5,TGTGCCACCAGTGATATGGGACTCCGAAGTAGGTATAGCAATCAGCCCCAGCATTTT,CATSDMGLRSRYSNQPQHF
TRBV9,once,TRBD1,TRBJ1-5,TGTGCCAGCAGCGTAAAAGGACAGGGGTATCAGCCCCAGCATTTT,CASSVKGQGYQPQHF
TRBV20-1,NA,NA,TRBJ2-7,TGCAGTGCTAGTTTGGGGTACGAGCAGTACTTC,CSASLGYEQYF
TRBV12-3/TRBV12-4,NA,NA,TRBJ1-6,TGTGCCAGCAGTTTCGACAGACGTTCACCCCTCCACTTT,CASSFDRRSPLHF
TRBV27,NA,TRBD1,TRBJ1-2,TGTGCCAGCAGCCCGACAGGGGCGGGGTTTGGCTACACCTTC,CASSPTGAGFGYTF
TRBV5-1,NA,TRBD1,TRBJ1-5,TGCGCCAGCAGCTTGGATGGACAGGGTAATCAGCCCCAGCATTTT,CASSLDGQGNQPQHF
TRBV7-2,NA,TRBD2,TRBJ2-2,TGTGCCAGCAGCCGGGGACTAGGAGGCACCGGGGAGCTGTTTTTT,CASSRGLGGTGELFF
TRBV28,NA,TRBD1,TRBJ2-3,TGTGCCAGCGGAGGACAGGGGGCCACAGATACGCAGTATTTT,CASGGQGATDTQYF
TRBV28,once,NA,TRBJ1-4,TGTGCCAGCACCTCGGGTCGGGTGGGTGAAAAACTGTTTTTT,CASTSGRVGEKLFF